The 17 T cell receptor beta chains reported below all come from one sample, sequenced in a study of blood T cell repertoires in COVID-19 (TCRdb year 2020). Library preparation employed the immunoSEQ multiplex PCR assay. In TCRdb, the immuneACCESS table is reduced to in-frame sequences with V and J assigned. These tables do not hold every clone; where another copy was compared, an unresolved V gene accounts for under half, and the others remain unexplained. The table for this sample lists 50,000 to 75,000 clones; over 75% of them were counted only once. Of the sample, 20% to 25% is held by the ten largest clones. Sequenced input: peripheral blood. These receptors came from a man older than 75 with active or convalescent COVID-19.

This rearrangement joins TRBV7-9 to TRBJ1-3; TRBD1 matches at 8 bases. After removal of 3 bases from V and 4 bases from J, the junction contained 2 bases not matched to a gene. CDR3 size: 14 residues. Germline CDR1 is SEHNR and CDR2 is FQNEAQ (reference sequence). The CDR3 region is CASSFQGAGNTIYF. For the CDR3, the DNA is TGTGCCAGCAGCTTCCAGGGGGCCGGAAACACCATATATTTT.

The V and J genes are TRBV29-1 and TRBJ2-7; TRBD2 matches 7 bases. The germline V gene has CDR1 SQVTM and CDR2 ANQGSEA. This CDR3 is built from 14 residues. After removal of 6 bases from V and 4 bases from J, the junction contained 12 bases not matched to a gene. DNA for the CDR3: TGCAGCGTGGGGAGTCAGGGACTAAATTACGAGCAGTACTTC. It encodes CSVGSQGLNYEQYF.

The chain couples TRBV5-4 to TRBJ2-3; 7 nucleotides align to TRBD1. The CDR3 sequence is 17 residues long. Germline CDR1 reads SGHNT; CDR2 reads YYREEE (reference sequence). With 3 bases clipped from V and 2 bases from J, the junction kept 12 bases outside the gene matches. The CDR3 loop is CASSSGPGQTTTDTQYF. Written as DNA, the CDR3 is TGTGCCAGCAGCTCCGGCCCGGGACAGACAACCACAGATACGCAGTATTTT.

This clone appeared once. The rearrangement joins TRBV5-8 to TRBJ2-6, with 12 bases lining up with TRBD1. The CDR3 consists of 17 residues. The ends lost 5 bases at V and 2 bases at J; junction bases unmatched: 5. Germline V gene sequence: CDR1 SGHTS, CDR2 YDEGEE. The CDR3 sequence is CASSPGQGAPGANVLTF. The CDR3 DNA follows: TGTGCCAGCAGTCCGGGACAGGGGGCGCCTGGGGCCAACGTCCTGACTTTC. Variable domain in full (rest from reference TRBV5-8 and TRBJ2-6): EAGVTQSPTHLIKTRGQQATLRCSPISGHTSVYWYQQALGLGLQFLLWYDEGEERNRGNFPPRFSGRQFPNYSSELNVNALELEDSALYLCASSPGQGAPGANVLTFGAGSRLTVL.

J is TRBJ2-3 and V is TRBV9; 8 nucleotides line up with TRBD2. The CDR3 length is 16 residues. Losses at the gene ends were 0 bases for V and 2 bases for J; bases not matched to a gene: 5. Germline V gene sequence: CDR1 SGDLS, CDR2 YYNGEE. The CDR3 sequence is CASSVGRGGNTDTQYF. The CDR3 nucleotides read TGTGCCAGCAGCGTAGGACGCGGGGGGAACACAGATACGCAGTATTTT.

This clone was observed a handful of times. This chain connects TRBV6-5 to TRBJ1-5; TRBD1 is a possible D gene (5 bases). CDR3 length equals 15 residues. Trimming pared 5 bases from V and 1 base from J, leaving 12 bases between. In germline, CDR1 is MNHEY, CDR2 SVGAGI. The CDR3 coding sequence is TGTGCCAGCAGTCCCTCGGGGGGGAGCAATCAGCCCCAGCATTTT. The encoded protein is CASSPSGGSNQPQHF.

This clone occurred once. V is TRBV19 and J is TRBJ2-5, with a possible D match to TRBD1 (5 bases). Between the trimmed V and J ends, which lost 6 bases and 3 bases, there was a span of 17 bases. Germline V gives CDR1 LNHDA, CDR2 SQIVND (reference sequence). The CDR3 length is 15 residues. CDR3 sequence reads: CASSSPRTSEETQYF. The CDR3 coding sequence is TGTGCCAGTAGCTCGCCAAGGACATCAGAAGAGACCCAGTACTTC.

The chain employs TRBV29-1 and TRBJ2-1; 13 bases fit TRBD2. Germline-derived CDR1 and CDR2 are SQVTM and ANQGSEA. The J segment lost 3 bases and the V segment lost 7 bases, leaving 6 bases of the junction unmatched. The CDR3 loop spans 15 amino acids. The CDR3 region has the DNA TGCAGCGCAGGACTAGCGGGAGATATCTACAATGAGCAGTTCTTC. As protein: CSAGLAGDIYNEQFF.

The chain has TRBV6-5 and TRBJ1-5; the match to TRBD1 covers 7 bases. V lost 5 bases, J lost 4 bases, and 5 bases stayed unmatched. CDR3 length: 14 amino acids. The germline V gene has CDR1 MNHEY and CDR2 SVGAGI. The CDR3 DNA follows: TGTGCCAGCAGTCCAGGGGGGAGGAATCAGCCCCAGCATTTT. This sequence encodes CASSPGGRNQPQHF.

The chain has TRBV4-1 and TRBJ1-2, with D possibly matching TRBD1 (5 bases). CDR3 length equals 13 residues. The germline V gene encodes CDR1 MGHRA and CDR2 YSYEKL. V lost 1 base to trimming and J lost 8 bases, with 11 bases between them. This CDR3 is CASSQGQGWGYTF. The CDR3 nucleotides are TGCGCCAGCAGCCAAGGGCAGGGCTGGGGCTACACCTTC.

This clone was seen only once. An end of the junction does not agree with germline; a read error may underlie this. The genes are TRBV11-2 and TRBJ2-5; D is unclear. Germline V gene sequence: CDR1 SGHAT, CDR2 FQNNGV. This CDR3 is built from 16 residues. The CDR3 sequence: CASSLVSGQSQETQHF. CDR3 DNA: TGTGCCAGCAGCTTAGTCTCGGGTCAGTCACAAGAGACCCAGCACTTC.

This clone was counted many times. The chain has TRBV19 and TRBJ1-5; 7 positions match TRBD1. This CDR3 comprises 14 residues. Looked up from germline, CDR1 is LNHDA and CDR2 is SQIVND (reference sequence). Trimming took 6 bases from V and 1 from J; bases not matched to a gene: 3. The CDR3 reads CASRDRRSNQPQHF. The CDR3 DNA is TGTGCCAGTAGGGACAGGCGAAGCAATCAGCCCCAGCATTTT.

V gene TRBV6-2 or TRBV6-3 combines with J gene TRBJ1-2, with D hard to call. The CDR3 runs 13 residues. Germline CDR1 and CDR2: MNHEY and SVGEGT. Trimming left V 2 bases short and J 4 bases short, with 8 bases between. CDR3 in DNA: TGTGCCAGCAGTTACGAGCGAGGCTATGGCTACACCTTC. Residues: CASSYERGYGYTF.

This chain links TRBV27 with TRBJ1-4; 7 positions match TRBD1. The CDR3 spans 18 residues. The germline gives CDR1 MNHEY, CDR2 SMNVEV (reference sequence). V lost 7 bases and J lost 4; bases outside the gene matches: 18. The CDR3 sequence is CASTRGAPRQGSNEKLFF. CDR3 sequence (DNA): TGTGCCAGCACCCGGGGAGCCCCCCGACAGGGAAGTAATGAAAAACTGTTTTTT.

The gene calls are TRBV19 and TRBJ2-5, with TRBD1 matching 8 bases. The CDR3 sequence is 14 residues long. Germline CDR1 and CDR2: LNHDA and SQIVND (reference sequence). With V trimmed by 6 bases and J by 5 bases, 8 bases remained unmatched. DNA of the CDR3: TGTGCCAGTAGGTTGGCAGGGGGCGCGGAGACCCAGTACTTC. Protein product: CASRLAGGAETQYF.

The gene calls are TRBV5-3 and TRBJ2-6, with 7 nucleotides matching TRBD1. TRBV5-3 is flagged as an ORF with uncertain function. Unmatched junction bases numbered 11, after V lost 1 base and J lost 4 bases. The CDR3 contains 18 residues. The CDR3 sequence is CARSLRDSLILGANVLTF. DNA of the CDR3: TGTGCCAGAAGCTTGCGGGACAGCTTAATTCTGGGGGCCAACGTCCTGACTTTC.

The chain recombines TRBV5-1 with TRBJ1-6; possible D gene TRBD1, 5 bases. The germline V and J ends were trimmed by 0 bases and 7 bases, with 11 bases remaining between them. Looked up from germline, CDR1 is SGHRS and CDR2 is YFSETQ. The CDR3 has 15 amino acids. The CDR3 loop is CASSLGQLINSPLHF. CDR3 sequence (DNA): TGCGCCAGCAGCTTGGGACAGTTAATAAATTCACCCCTCCACTTT.